A selection of T cell receptor beta chains follows, all from one sample in a study of graft-versus-host responses after intestinal transplantation. These receptors have no identified antigens. Sequencing was performed with immunoSEQ multiplex PCR; in TCRdb, only in-frame clones are kept and a portion is missing. The sample lists around 100,000 clones, 85% to 95% seen once, with 1.2% in the top ten. The sample in question was unstimulated CD8+ T cells sorted from spleen or lymph node cells, obtained before transplant. The source of these receptors is a human donor who was the organ donor for an intestinal transplant. Each CDR3 is given with its conserved first and last residue. The order of the fields is CDR3 length, D gene, J gene, V gene, clone size, CDR3 DNA, CDR3 protein. A D gene is named only where the DNA matches it firmly. Size is stated for part of the rows, as once, few or many counts, or as a class when the clone is expanded.

13 | . | TRBJ1-1 | TRBV11-3 | . | TGTGCCAGCAGCGCCGGGACGAACACTGAAGCTTTCTTT | CASSAGTNTEAFF
14 | . | TRBJ1-2 | TRBV2 | once | TGTGCCAGCTTTGATGGACATAGCGGCTATGGCTACACCTTC | CASFDGHSGYGYTF
15 | . | TRBJ1-4 | TRBV6-4 | . | TGTGCCAGCATCGATAGACCGGCAACTAATGAAAAACTGTTTTTT | CASIDRPATNEKLFF
12 | . | TRBJ2-5 | TRBV5-4 | once | TGTGCCAGCAGCCCCAAGGGGGGGACCCAGTACTTC | CASSPKGGTQYF
14 | . | TRBJ1-2 | TRBV5-6 | . | TGTGCCAGCAGCTTGGGGACAGCTAACTATGGCTACACCTTC | CASSLGTANYGYTF
12 | . | TRBJ1-1 | TRBV25-1 | . | TGTGCCAGCAGTGCCGGGAGTACTGAAGCTTTCTTT | CASSAGSTEAFF
13 | . | TRBJ1-1 | TRBV2 | . | TGTGCCAGCACCGACAGGATGAACACTGAAGCTTTCTTT | CASTDRMNTEAFF
11 | . | TRBJ2-1 | TRBV28 | . | TGTGCCAGCAGTTTTATAAATGAGCAGTTCTTC | CASSFINEQFF
18 | TRBD1 | TRBJ2-5 | TRBV27 | . | TGTGCCAGCAGCCCCGGAGGGGGGACAGGGAGCTATTGGGAGACCCAGTACTTC | CASSPGGGTGSYWETQYF
13 | . | TRBJ1-5 | TRBV28 | . | TGTGCCAGCACCCGCGGGCTCAATCAGCCCCAGCATTTT | CASTRGLNQPQHF
13 | . | TRBJ1-1 | TRBV27 | . | TGTGCCAGCAGTTACTCCAGGGTAACTGAAGCTTTCTTT | CASSYSRVTEAFF
13 | . | TRBJ2-7 | TRBV27 | . | TGTGCCAGCAGTCTTAGTAGCGGCTACGAGCAGTACTTC | CASSLSSGYEQYF
11 | TRBD1 | TRBJ1-1 | TRBV20-1 | . | TGCAGTACTAAATGGACAGGTGAAGCTTTCTTT | CSTKWTGEAFF
15 | . | TRBJ1-2 | TRBV4-1 | once | TGCGCCAGCAGCCAAGGCCCGGGGGCCCCCTATGGCTACACCTTC | CASSQGPGAPYGYTF
14 | TRBD1 | TRBJ1-1 | TRBV30 | . | TGTGCCTGGGCCCTGGGACAGGCCATCACTGAAGCTTTCTTT | CAWALGQAITEAFF
14 | . | TRBJ2-7 | TRBV7-6 | . | TGTGCCAGCAGCTTAGACCCAGGCTCCTACGAGCAGTACTTC | CASSLDPGSYEQYF
13 | . | TRBJ2-3 | TRBV7-9 | . | TGTGCCAGCAGCTCCGGACGGACAGATACGCAGTATTTT | CASSSGRTDTQYF
17 | TRBD2 | TRBJ2-3 | TRBV7-9 | . | TGTGCCAGCAGCTTAAGAATAGCGGGGGCGGGTCCAGATACGCAGTATTTT | CASSLRIAGAGPDTQYF
17 | TRBD1 | TRBJ2-7 | TRBV14 | . | TGTGCCAGCAGCCAAGATACGAAGGGACAGGGGGCCTACGAGCAGTACTTC | CASSQDTKGQGAYEQYF
15 | TRBD2 | TRBJ2-1 | TRBV4-1 | . | TGCGCCAGCAGCCCGCTGGGGGGGATCTACAATGAGCAGTTCTTC | CASSPLGGIYNEQFF
13 | . | TRBJ1-1 | TRBV2 | . | TGTGCCAGTTACAGGGCGGGGAACACTGAAGCTTTCTTT | CASYRAGNTEAFF
16 | TRBD1 | TRBJ1-2 | TRBV9 | . | TGTGCCAGCAGCGTAGACCCAGGACAGGTGGGCTATGGCTACACCTTC | CASSVDPGQVGYGYTF
17 | . | TRBJ2-2 | TRBV28 | . | TGTGCCAGCAGTTTATTAGGGGTGTACGTCAGTACCGGGGAGCTGTTTTTT | CASSLLGVYVSTGELFF
14 | . | TRBJ1-2 | TRBV28 | . | TGTGCCAGCAGTTTGGGGCACCCAAACTATGGCTACACCTTC | CASSLGHPNYGYTF
16 | . | TRBJ1-3 | TRBV7-9 | . | TGTGCCAGCACCAACTCAGGGATACGCTCTGGAAACACCATATATTTT | CASTNSGIRSGNTIYF
17 | . | TRBJ2-7 | TRBV21-1 | . | TGTGCCAGCAGCGCCCTGGGGAGCGGGAGGGCCCGAGACGAGCAGTACTTC | CASSALGSGRARDEQYF
16 | TRBD1 | TRBJ1-5 | TRBV7-2 | . | TGTGCCAGCAGCGCCGAGGGACAGGTGGTCAATCAGCCCCAGCATTTT | CASSAEGQVVNQPQHF
14 | . | TRBJ2-2 | TRBV5-1 | . | TGCGCCAGCAGCGCGGCACAGGGACCCGGGGAGCTGTTTTTT | CASSAAQGPGELFF
14 | TRBD2 | TRBJ2-7 | TRBV6-1 | . | TGTGCCACCCTTACTAGCGGGTCTTCCTACGAGCAGTACTTC | CATLTSGSSYEQYF
15 | . | TRBJ2-2 | TRBV11-2 | . | TGTGCCAGCACCTTCTTGGGCCATGGGAGCGGGGAGCTGTTTTTT | CASTFLGHGSGELFF
13 | TRBD2 | TRBJ2-1 | TRBV9 | . | TGTGCCAGCAGCGCCCGGGACTATAGTGAGCAGTTCTTC | CASSARDYSEQFF
16 | TRBD1 | TRBJ1-2 | TRBV27 | . | TGTGCCAGCAGTTTATCGAGTTGGGGACAGGGCTATGGCTACACCTTC | CASSLSSWGQGYGYTF
14 | . | TRBJ2-3 | TRBV15 | . | TGTGCCACCACTAAGGAGGGGCCCACAGATACGCAGTATTTT | CATTKEGPTDTQYF
19 | . | TRBJ2-5 | TRBV21-1 | . | TGTGCCAGCAGCTCTTCCAGAAGAAAGGACAGTGAGACCCAAGAGACCCAGTACTTC | CASSSSRRKDSETQETQYF
15 | . | TRBJ2-6 | TRBV7-9 | . | TGTGCCAGCAGTCAAACGGGTACTGGGGCCAACGTCCTGACTTTC | CASSQTGTGANVLTF
13 | TRBD1 | TRBJ2-7 | TRBV4-3 | few | TGCGCCAGCAGCCAAGTAGGGGGCGACGAGCAGTACTTC | CASSQVGGDEQYF
14 | . | TRBJ2-3 | TRBV4-1 | . | TGCGCCAGCAGCCAAATCGCTAACACAGATACGCAGTATTTT | CASSQIANTDTQYF
15 | TRBD2 | TRBJ2-7 | TRBV6-1 | . | TGTGCCAGCAGTGAGCTACTAGCGGGGGCATACGAGCAGTACTTC | CASSELLAGAYEQYF
14 | . | TRBJ2-2 | TRBV2 | few | TGTGCCAGCTCGACTAGTGGTATCGCCGGGGAGCTGTTTTTT | CASSTSGIAGELFF
16 | . | TRBJ1-4 | TRBV28 | . | TGTGCCAGCAGTATAATGGGGCAGGGGACTAATGAAAAACTGTTTTTT | CASSIMGQGTNEKLFF
10 | . | TRBJ1-2 | TRBV30 | . | TGTGCCTTACAGGGATACGGCTACACCTTC | CALQGYGYTF
13 | . | TRBJ2-1 | TRBV9 | . | TGTGCCAGCAGGGCGACAGCACACAATGAGCAGTTCTTC | CASRATAHNEQFF
15 | TRBD2 | TRBJ2-5 | TRBV7-9 | . | TGTGCCAGCAGTCCGGGACTCACGGGGGGAGAGACCCAGTACTTC | CASSPGLTGGETQYF
16 | . | TRBJ1-2 | TRBV7-9 | . | TGTGCCAGCAGCTTAGACTATGGGGAGGTGACCTATGGCTACACCTTC | CASSLDYGEVTYGYTF
17 | . | TRBJ2-3 | TRBV27 | once | TGTGCCAGCAGTTTAAGTATGCAGGTTCTTCGCACAGATACGCAGTATTTT | CASSLSMQVLRTDTQYF
13 | TRBD2 | TRBJ2-1 | TRBV2 | . | TGTGCCAGGACTAGCGGGAGCTACAATGAGCAGTTCTTC | CARTSGSYNEQFF
16 | TRBD2 | TRBJ2-4 | TRBV9 | . | TGTGCCAGCAGCGTAGGACTAGCGGGAGCCAAAAACATTCAGTACTTC | CASSVGLAGAKNIQYF